This T cell receptor (beta chain) was recorded in a study of T cell responses to AZD1222 COVID-19 vaccine. Notes on this clone: The antigen is undetermined.

Study-wide results and limits: Only after the peak T cell response were repertoires sampled.

CDR3 size: 14 residues. Germline lookup yields CDR1 MNHEY and CDR2 SVGAGI. V shed 4 bases and J shed 2 bases, with 10 bases lying between them. Measured with immunoSEQ multiplex PCR; TCRdb has only the in-frame clones, and not every one. The table shows some 100,000 clones, with 88% occurring only once. V and J are TRBV6-5 and TRBJ2-3, with D uncertain. This sequence was found in an adult who received the AZD1222 COVID-19 vaccine. Sequencing was performed on peripheral blood, taken 28 days after the second AZD1222 dose. CDR3 bases: TGTGCCAGCAGTTCCCGGACCGTCACAGATACGCAGTATTTT. This codes for CASSSRTVTDTQYF.